These 6 T cell receptor beta chains originate from one sample sequenced in a study of shared clonotypes between healthy human individuals. Profiling relied on immunoSEQ multiplex PCR, and the TCRdb table lists in-frame clones only, not all of them. The data contain around 2.3 million clones, around 95% of them singletons. The specimen sequenced was naive CD4+ T cells sorted from blood. Subset of the sample: CD45RA+ positively selected. The receptors stem from a man between 18 and 29 years old in good health.

V usage is TRBV6-6 and J usage is TRBJ2-7; D is uncertain. The CDR3 is 12 residues long. Per germline, CDR1 MNHNY and CDR2 SVGAGI (reference sequence). Trimming took off 0 bases at V and 6 bases at J, with 6 bases between the two ends. This chain's CDR3 is CASSYSGSEQYF. The DNA of the CDR3 is TGTGCCAGCAGTTACTCAGGGTCCGAGCAGTACTTC.

The CDR3: CASSAARQVRANTEAFF. The CDR3 DNA reads as TGTGCCAGCAGTGCGGCGAGACAGGTACGGGCGAACACTGAAGCTTTCTTT. This rearrangement joins TRBV6-1 to TRBJ1-1, with a weak D call TRBD1 (6 bases). CDR1 is MNHNS, CDR2 SASEGT, per germline. Trimming stripped 4 bases from V and 1 base from J, with 19 bases between. CDR3 size: 17 residues.

This sequence joins TRBV6-1 and TRBJ2-3; D assignment may be TRBD1 or TRBD2 (6 bases each). V dropped 2 bases and J dropped 9 bases, with 9 bases sitting between them. CDR1 and CDR2 (germline): MNHNS, SASEGT. This CDR3 is 12 amino acids long. DNA of the CDR3: TGTGCCAGCAGTGAATTGGGGGGCACGCAGTATTTT. It translates to CASSELGGTQYF.

The V and J genes are TRBV2 and TRBJ1-6; no clear D gene. The CDR3 is 13 amino acids. Trimming shortened V by 7 bases and J by 12 bases, and 16 bases separated the two germline ends. Germline-derived CDR1 and CDR2 are SNHLY and FYNNEI. The CDR3 nucleotides read TGTGCCAGCACAGAAAAGGATCGTCAACCCCTCCACTTT. Protein: CASTEKDRQPLHF.

V gene TRBV27 combines with J gene TRBJ2-2; 10 bases fit TRBD1. J gave up 1 base and V 6 bases, and 5 bases lay outside the gene matches. CDR3 size: 16 residues. In germline, CDR1 is MNHEY, CDR2 SMNVEV (reference sequence). The CDR3: CASSTRDRGNTGELFF. The CDR3 nucleotides are TGTGCCAGCAGCACCCGGGACAGGGGGAACACCGGGGAGCTGTTTTTT.

The chain uses TRBV2 and TRBJ2-3; possible D gene TRBD1, 5 bases. Trimming took 0 bases from V and 3 from J, leaving 10 bases between them. This CDR3 is 15 amino acids long. Per germline, CDR1 SNHLY and CDR2 FYNNEI. The CDR3 spells CASSEASTATDTQYF. CDR3 coding DNA: TGTGCCAGCAGTGAAGCGTCGACAGCTACAGATACGCAGTATTTT.